The 18 T cell receptor beta chains in this list originate from one sample, sequenced in a study of T cell responses to AZD1222 COVID-19 vaccine. Using immunoSEQ multiplex PCR, the repertoire was profiled, and TCRdb retains in-frame clones only, with some absent. This sample carries under 200,000 clones, 88% of them seen once, and the ten largest clones take roughly 25%. Sequenced material: peripheral blood, taken 28 days after the second AZD1222 dose. These receptors were taken from an adult who received the AZD1222 COVID-19 vaccine.

CDR3 in amino acids: CASSPQGDSNQPQHF. The CDR3 DNA is TGTGCCAGCTCACCCCAGGGTGATAGCAATCAGCCCCAGCATTTT. This chain links TRBV18 with TRBJ1-5; perhaps TRBD1 as D (5 bases). CDR3 size: 15 residues. The germline V gene encodes CDR1 KGHSH and CDR2 LQKENI. With 3 bases removed from V and 0 bases from J, the gap between germline ends came to 9 bases.

This sequence joins TRBV4-2 and TRBJ2-5; TRBD2 might be the D (5 bases). Trimming took off 1 base at V and 5 bases at J, with 14 bases between the two ends. The CDR3 is 15 residues long. The germline V gene has CDR1 LGHNA and CDR2 YNFKEQ. CDR3 in amino acids: CASSQGSGVWETQYF. The DNA of the CDR3 is TGTGCCAGCAGCCAAGGTTCCGGGGTGTGGGAGACCCAGTACTTC.

The genes are TRBV18 and TRBJ1-5; D is unresolved. The germline V gene encodes CDR1 KGHSH and CDR2 LQKENI. The CDR3 has 12 amino acids. Trimming removed 3 bases from V and 4 bases from J, with 4 bases in between. CDR3 coding DNA: TGTGCCAGCTCACCGACAAATCAGCCCCAGCATTTT. Its translation: CASSPTNQPQHF. Together with reference TRBV18 and TRBJ1-5, the CDR3 gives the full variable domain: NAGVMQNPRHLVRRRGQEARLRCSPMKGHSHVYWYRQLPEEGLKFMVYLQKENIIDESGMPKERFSAEFPKEGPSILRIQQVVRGDSAAYFCASSPTNQPQHFGDGTRLSIL.

The CDR3 protein is CASSLGAAISYEQYF. The CDR3 bases are TGTGCCAGCAGCTTAGGGGCTGCGATCTCCTACGAGCAGTACTTC. The rearrangement uses TRBV7-2 and TRBJ2-7; D is unclear. V was shortened by 1 base and J by 0 bases, with 10 bases between the two germline ends. Germline V CDR1 and CDR2: SGHTA, FQGNSA. The CDR3 contains 15 residues.

The V gene is TRBV3-1 (or the pseudogene TRBV3-2), the J gene TRBJ2-7; 7 bases match TRBD1. The V and J ends lost 0 bases and 10 bases, in that order; junction bases with no gene match: 9. Germline V gene sequence: CDR1 LGHDT, CDR2 YNNKEL (reference sequence). The CDR3 spans 14 residues. The CDR3 DNA follows: TGTGCCAGCAGCCAAGAGGGGACAGCTAGAATACAGTACTTC. Translating gives CASSQEGTARIQYF.

The chain carries TRBV21-1 and TRBJ2-5; the D call TRBD2 from the table was never checked on the DNA. TRBV21-1 is a pseudogene segment. The CDR3 is 16 amino acids. The CDR3 DNA follows: TGTGCCAGCAGCAAAAGGGCAAGAGGGCTCAGAGAGACCCAGTACTTC. It is translated as CASSKRARGLRETQYF.

V is TRBV6-2 or TRBV6-3 and J is TRBJ2-6, with no clear D. This CDR3 spans 16 amino acids. CDR1 is MNHEY and CDR2 is SVGEGT in the germline V gene. The V end was cut by 6 bases, the J end by 3 bases, with 15 bases between. CDR3 bases: TGTGCCAGCAGCTTACTCTTGGGTAGTGGGGCCAACGTCCTGACTTTC. As protein: CASSLLLGSGANVLTF.

V usage is TRBV19 and J usage is TRBJ2-2; D might be TRBD1 (6 bases). Per the germline V gene, CDR1 is LNHDA and CDR2 is SQIVND (reference sequence). The CDR3 totals 16 residues. V gave up 6 bases and J gave up 4 bases, with 18 bases separating them. The CDR3 DNA reads as TGTGCCAGTAGCCTCACCCCACAGGGTTCCACCGGGGAGCTGTTTTTT. This codes for CASSLTPQGSTGELFF.

The J gene is TRBJ1-2, the V gene TRBV7-2; possibly TRBD1 for D (6 bases). Germline lookup yields CDR1 SGHTA and CDR2 FQGNSA. Trimming took off 3 bases at V and 8 bases at J, with 13 bases between the two ends. The CDR3 is made up of 13 amino acids. CDR3 nucleotide sequence: TGTGCCAGCAGCTTTTGGGGGGCCCAGGGCTACACCTTC. It codes for CASSFWGAQGYTF.

This rearrangement joins TRBV27 to TRBJ1-1; D remains unclear. The CDR3 has 12 residues. In germline, CDR1 is MNHEY, CDR2 SMNVEV (reference sequence). V was shortened by 6 bases and J by 8 bases, with 13 bases between the two germline ends. CDR3 nucleotides: TGTGCCAGCAGCCCGGTCTGGGGAGAAGCTTTCTTT. It specifies CASSPVWGEAFF.

The gene calls are TRBV12-3 or TRBV12-4 and TRBJ1-2; D is ambiguous. Trimming removed 1 base at V and 8 bases at J, with 11 bases between. CDR3 size: 13 residues. CDR3 protein: CASSLGQVGGYTF. The CDR3 bases are TGTGCCAGCAGTTTAGGCCAGGTCGGAGGCTACACCTTC.

This chain joins TRBV6-2 or TRBV6-3 and TRBJ1-5, with D uncertain. With 3 bases removed from V and 5 bases from J, the gap between germline ends came to 14 bases. The CDR3 is made up of 15 amino acids. The germline V gene has CDR1 MNHEY and CDR2 SVGEGT. The CDR3 DNA reads as TGTGCCAGCAGTTATGGGGTAACCGTCGATCAGCCCCAGCATTTT. This encodes CASSYGVTVDQPQHF.

The V and J genes are TRBV10-3 and TRBJ1-1; 9 bases agree with TRBD1. CDR1 ENHRY and CDR2 SYGVKD come from the germline V gene. V trimming: 4 bases; J trimming: 1 base; junction bases outside the gene matches: 1. This CDR3 has 14 residues. CDR3 sequence (DNA): TGTGCCATCAGTGCGGGACAGGGGAACACTGAAGCTTTCTTT. This gives the protein CAISAGQGNTEAFF.

This clone turned up a few times. The chain has TRBV5-1 and TRBJ2-2, with D tentatively TRBD1 (6 bases). The CDR3 consists of 15 residues. CDR1 is SGHRS, CDR2 YFSETQ, per germline. With 1 base removed from V and 1 base from J, the gap between germline ends came to 8 bases. The CDR3 region is CASSLQQGNTGELFF. CDR3 sequence (DNA): TGCGCCAGCAGCTTGCAACAGGGGAACACCGGGGAGCTGTTTTTT.

The chain is built from TRBV28 and TRBJ1-2; D is perhaps TRBD1 (6 bases). Germline V gene data show CDR1 as MDHEN and CDR2 as SYDVKM. The CDR3 consists of 14 residues. The V end lost 5 bases, the J end lost 5 bases, and 15 bases lay between the germline ends. This CDR3 is CASSLETGPYGYTF. The CDR3 coding sequence is TGTGCCAGCAGTCTGGAAACAGGGCCGTATGGCTACACCTTC.

The V call is TRBV6-2 or TRBV6-3, the J call TRBJ2-1; TRBD2 matches 9 bases. CDR1 is MNHEY, CDR2 SVGEGT, per germline. J was trimmed by 6 bases and V by 0 bases; bases with no gene match: 3. The CDR3 extends over 15 amino acids. CDR3 nucleotide sequence: TGTGCCAGCAGTTACTCGGCGGGAGGGCCCAATGAGCAGTTCTTC. It is translated as CASSYSAGGPNEQFF.

The rearrangement links TRBV3-1 (or the pseudogene TRBV3-2) to TRBJ2-7; 8 bases are a match to TRBD2. CDR1 and CDR2 from the germline V gene are LGHDT and YNNKEL (reference sequence). Trimming took 0 bases from V and 7 from J; bases not matched to a gene: 23. The CDR3 is made up of 20 amino acids. For the CDR3, the DNA is TGTGCCAGCAGCCAAGACTCCTGGCGGGAGGACTCTCGTTCGGATGGGGAGCAGTACTTC. It yields the protein CASSQDSWREDSRSDGEQYF.

This chain uses TRBV12-3 or TRBV12-4 with TRBJ2-5; no clear D. The germline V and J ends were trimmed by 4 bases and 2 bases, with 2 bases remaining between them. This CDR3 region has 11 residues. The CDR3 region is CASSSQETQYF. The CDR3 DNA sequence: TGTGCCAGCAGTTCTCAAGAGACCCAGTACTTC.